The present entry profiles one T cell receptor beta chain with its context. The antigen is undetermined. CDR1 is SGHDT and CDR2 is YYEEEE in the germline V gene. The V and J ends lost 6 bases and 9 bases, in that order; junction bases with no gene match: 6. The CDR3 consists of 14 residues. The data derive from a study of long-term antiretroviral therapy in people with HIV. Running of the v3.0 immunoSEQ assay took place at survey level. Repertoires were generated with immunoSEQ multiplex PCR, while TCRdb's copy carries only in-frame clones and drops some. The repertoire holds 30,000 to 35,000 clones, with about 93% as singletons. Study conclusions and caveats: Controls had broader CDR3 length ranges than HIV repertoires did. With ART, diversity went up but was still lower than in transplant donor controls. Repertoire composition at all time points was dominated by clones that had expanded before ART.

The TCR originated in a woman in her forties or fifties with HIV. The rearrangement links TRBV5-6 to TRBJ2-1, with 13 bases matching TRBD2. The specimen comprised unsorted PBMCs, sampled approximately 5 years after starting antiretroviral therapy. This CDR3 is CASNRLAGGGEQFF. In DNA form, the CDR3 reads TGTGCCAGCAACCGACTAGCGGGGGGAGGTGAGCAGTTCTTC. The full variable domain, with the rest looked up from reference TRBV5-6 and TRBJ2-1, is DAGVTQSPTHLIKTRGQQVTLRCSPKSGHDTVSWYQQALGQGPQFIFQYYEEEERQRGNFPDRFSGHQFPNYSSELNVNALLLGDSALYLCASNRLAGGGEQFFGPGTRLTVL.